This TCR beta chain originates from a study of blood T cell repertoires in COVID-19. Study summary: Acute-phase and convalescent COVID-19 samples originated in the United States, Italy and Spain.

CDR3 size: 15 residues. Germline CDR1 and CDR2: SEHNR and FQNEAQ (reference sequence). The junction had 11 bases not matched to a gene; V was cut back by 6 bases and J by 7 bases. TCRdb's copy holds only in-frame clones and misses some; the assay was immunoSEQ multiplex PCR. The sample lists some 330,000 clones; more than 85% were seen once. The V gene is TRBV7-9, the J gene TRBJ1-3; 8 positions agree with TRBD1. This sequence was found in a woman between 25 and 40 years old who had recovered from COVID-19. Input material: PBMCs or T cells enriched from blood (not recorded which). In DNA, the CDR3 is TGTGCCAGCAGATCTACAGGGGGGTCGGCCAACACCATATATTTT. Translated: CASRSTGGSANTIYF.